This T cell receptor beta chain was found in a study of blood T cell repertoires in COVID-19. Study-level background: COVID-19 samples from acute and convalescent phases originated in the United States, Italy and Spain. In each case, the material was cDNA or gDNA derived from T cells, B-cell-depleted T cells, or PBMCs.

Profiling relied on immunoSEQ multiplex PCR, and the TCRdb table lists in-frame clones only, not all of them. The sample lists 110,000 to 150,000 clones; over 70% were seen once. Per the germline V gene, CDR1 is SGHTA and CDR2 is FQGTGA. The CDR3 sequence is 14 residues long. V was shortened by 0 bases and J by 3 bases, with 5 bases between the two germline ends. This TCR came from a human donor in a cohort sampled during active COVID-19. The sequenced material came from peripheral blood. The chain couples TRBV7-3 to TRBJ2-2; the D is unclear. CDR3 nucleotides: TGTGCCAGCAGCTTAACCAGGCACACCGGGGAGCTGTTTTTT. It is translated as CASSLTRHTGELFF.